The subject of this entry is one T cell receptor (beta chain). No antigen is known for it. The CDR3 contains 14 residues. The germline V and J ends were trimmed by 4 bases and 0 bases, with 9 bases remaining between them. The germline V gene has CDR1 SNHLY and CDR2 FYNNEI. An equimolar mix of two oligonucleotides served as the beta constant-region primer for TRBC1 and TRBC2. TCRdb re-called the UMI-ligation and nested PCR reads with MiXCR, one entry per CDR3 protein. The data show 130,000 to 150,000 distinct CDR3 sequences, with over 15% seen just once and approximately 0.13% held by the top ten. This entry is derived from a study of naive and memory T cell subsets. General observations from the study: Possibly reflecting memory cells re-expressing CD45RA, a few larger clonotypes occurred in naive repertoires, especially CD8. Findings for naive and memory subsets could not be checked against ground truth.

This TCR came from a human donor in good health. This rearrangement joins TRBV2 to TRBJ2-5; D is ambiguous. Specimen: naive CD4+ T cells from blood. The CDR3 is CASSAGSNQETQYF. CDR3 DNA sequence: TGTGCCAGCAGTGCCGGGTCAAACCAAGAGACCCAGTACTTC.